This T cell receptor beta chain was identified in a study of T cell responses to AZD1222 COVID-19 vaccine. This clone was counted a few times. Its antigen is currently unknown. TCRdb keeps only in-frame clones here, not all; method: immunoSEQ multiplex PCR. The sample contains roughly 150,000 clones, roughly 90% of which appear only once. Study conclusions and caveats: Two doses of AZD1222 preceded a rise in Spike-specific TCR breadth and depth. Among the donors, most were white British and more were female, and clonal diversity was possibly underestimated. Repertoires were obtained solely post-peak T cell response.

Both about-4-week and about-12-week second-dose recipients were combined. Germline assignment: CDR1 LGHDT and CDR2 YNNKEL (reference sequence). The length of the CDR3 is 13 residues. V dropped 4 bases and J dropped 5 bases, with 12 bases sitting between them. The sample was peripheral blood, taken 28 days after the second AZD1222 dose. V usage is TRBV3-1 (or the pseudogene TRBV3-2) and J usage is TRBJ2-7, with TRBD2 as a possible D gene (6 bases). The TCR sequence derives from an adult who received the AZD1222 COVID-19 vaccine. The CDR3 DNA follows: TGTGCCAGCAGCCGTACTAGCTGGCACGAGCAGTACTTC. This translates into CASSRTSWHEQYF.